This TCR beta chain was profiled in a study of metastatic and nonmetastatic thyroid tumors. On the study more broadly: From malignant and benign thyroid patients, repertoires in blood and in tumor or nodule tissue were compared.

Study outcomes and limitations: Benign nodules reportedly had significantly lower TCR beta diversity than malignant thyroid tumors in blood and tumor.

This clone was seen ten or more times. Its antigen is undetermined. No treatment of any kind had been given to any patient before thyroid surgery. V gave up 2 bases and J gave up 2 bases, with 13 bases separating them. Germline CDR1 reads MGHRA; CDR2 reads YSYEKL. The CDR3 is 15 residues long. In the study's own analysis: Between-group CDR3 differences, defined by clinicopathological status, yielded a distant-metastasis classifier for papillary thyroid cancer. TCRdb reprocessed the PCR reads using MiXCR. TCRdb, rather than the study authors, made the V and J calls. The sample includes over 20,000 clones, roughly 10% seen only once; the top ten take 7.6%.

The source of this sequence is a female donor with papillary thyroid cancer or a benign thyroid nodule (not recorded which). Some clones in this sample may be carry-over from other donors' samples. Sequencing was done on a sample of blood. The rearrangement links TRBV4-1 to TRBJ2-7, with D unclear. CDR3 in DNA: TGCGCCAGCAGCCAAAACCGGGCCAGCCCCTACGAGCAGTACTTC. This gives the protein CASSQNRASPYEQYF.